This T cell receptor beta chain was sequenced for a study of T cells in Graves' hyperthyroidism and ophthalmopathy. Study-level points and caveats: Ophthalmopathy was separated from stable hyperthyroidism by a 13 V-J model.

Not enrolled were patients with uncontrolled infection, other autoimmune disease, pregnancy or lactation. RNA transcripts gave rise to amplified TCR beta CDR3 regions. RT-PCR in the first round (using the HTBI primer set) targeted the TCR CDR3. TCRdb itself ran the multiplex PCR reads through MiXCR, one entry per CDR3 protein. The table records 350,000 to 400,000 distinct CDR3 sequences, about 19% of them present only once. The sample holds many counts of this clonotype. Its antigen is still unknown. This CDR3 contains 12 residues. The germline gives CDR1 DFQATT, CDR2 SNEGSKA (reference sequence). Trimming took off 1 base at V and 10 bases at J, with 14 bases between the two ends.

This TCR was recovered from a woman between 18 and 29 years old with Graves' hyperthyroidism. Sequencing used blood. The chain is built from TRBV20-1 and TRBJ2-7, with TRBD1 as a possible D gene (6 bases). CDR3 amino acids: CSARAAPGHQYF. The CDR3 coding sequence is TGCAGTGCTAGAGCAGCCCCGGGACATCAGTACTTC.